A single sample gave rise to the 24 T cell receptor beta chains below, sequenced in a study of CD8+ T cells in alopecia areata. Following RNA extraction, reverse transcription yielded cDNA that acted as the sequencing template. The table came from immunoSEQ multiplex PCR; TCRdb's copy has only in-frame clones and leaves some out. The table lists around 100,000 clones, with no singletons. The source material was lesional skin. The source is a C3H/HeJ mouse with alopecia areata. The strain's MHC type: H2-k.

There are a few counts of this clone. Germline and genes here are mouse. The CDR3 end falls 4 residues outside the read, so it is completed with the germline J gene. The J gene is TRBJ2-3, the V gene TRBV29, with 14 bases that match TRBD2. CDR1 MSHET and CDR2 SYDVDS come from the germline V gene. V was clipped by 5 bases and J by 3 bases; unmatched bases: 1. CDR3 length: 15 residues. CDR3 in amino acids: CASSRDWGGAETLYF. The sequenced CDR3 bases are TGTGCTAGCAGTCGGGACTGGGGGGGCGCAGAA.

This clone was seen repeatedly, ten times or more. The listed genes are named as in mouse. The read terminates 4 residues ahead of where the CDR3 ends, so the germline J gene completes it. The chain is built from TRBV13-3 and TRBJ1-4, with 8 bases aligning to TRBD1. V gave up 5 bases and J gave up 5 bases; unmatched junction bases: 5. The length of the CDR3 is 14 residues. CDR1 NNHDY and CDR2 SYVADS come from the germline V gene. CDR3 bases read: TGTGCCAGCAGCCAGACAGGGGCGAACGAA. It yields the protein CASSQTGANE. The whole CDR3 sequence reads CASSQTGANERLFF.

For this clone: Mouse gene names apply. The missing CDR3 end, 4 residues past where the read stops, is filled in from the germline J gene. The chain couples TRBV16 to TRBJ2-3, with 10 nucleotides matching TRBD2. J lost 0 bases, V lost 7 bases, and 7 bases had no gene match. From germline, CDR1 is SGHSA and CDR2 FRNQAP. The CDR3 totals 16 residues. This chain's CDR3 is CASTGGATSSAETLYF. The CDR3 DNA, read in part, is TGTGCAAGCACTGGGGGGGCTACCTCTAGTGCAGAA.

Only a few counts were recorded for this clone. The listed genes are named as in mouse. The read ends 4 residues shy of where the CDR3 ends; the end is completed using the germline J gene. The rearrangement links TRBV13-3 to TRBJ2-1; the match to TRBD2 covers 13 bases. The V and J ends lost 6 bases and 6 bases, in that order; junction bases with no gene match: 3. Germline V gene sequence: CDR1 NNHDY, CDR2 SYVADS. This CDR3 has 14 amino acids. The CDR3 loop is CASIGLGGLAEQFF. The sequenced part of the CDR3 DNA is TGTGCCAGCATCGGACTGGGGGGGCTTGCT.

A word on this clone: Germline and genes here are mouse. The read gets to within 4 residues of the CDR3 end, and the germline J gene fills in the rest. The chain joins TRBV13-1 to TRBJ2-7; weak D call: TRBD1 (6 bases). The V and J ends lost 2 bases and 3 bases respectively, with 12 bases between them. The CDR3 is 14 amino acids. In germline, CDR1 is NSHNY, CDR2 SYGAGN. The sequenced CDR3 bases are TGTGCCAGCAGTGACCTGGGACAAAACTAT. Protein sequence: CASSDLGQNY. The entire CDR3 reads CASSDLGQNYEQYF.

Concerning this clone: Mouse gene names apply. The read ends 4 residues before the CDR3 terminus; that terminus is restored from the germline J gene. The V gene is TRBV19, the J gene TRBJ2-2, with a possible D match to TRBD1 (7 bases). CDR3 size: 16 residues. Germline CDR1 FNHDT, CDR2 SITEND (reference sequence). Trimming pared 2 bases from V and 3 bases from J, leaving 14 bases between. CDR3 DNA, as far as it was read: TGTGCCAGCAGTATTCGCCAGGGGGGTGACACCGGG. Protein product: CASSIRQGGDTG. In full, the CDR3 reads CASSIRQGGDTGQLYF.

This clone occurred a few times. These gene names are mouse names. With the read ending 4 residues before the CDR3 end, the germline J gene is used to fill in that end. V and J are TRBV17 and TRBJ2-1; 8 positions agree with TRBD2. Per germline, CDR1 MNHDT and CDR2 YYDKIL. Trimming removed 3 bases from V and 3 bases from J; junction bases left unmatched: 1. This CDR3 is 14 amino acids long. Partial CDR3 DNA: TGTGCTAGCAGTAGGGACTGGGCCTATGCT. Translated, it gives CASSRDWAYA. The full CDR3 is CASSRDWAYAEQFF.

For this clone: Mouse gene names and germline throughout. The CDR3 end falls 4 residues outside the read, so it is completed with the germline J gene. The V gene is TRBV1, the J gene TRBJ1-1; D not certain. Germline V gene data show CDR1 as NSQYPW and CDR2 as LRSPGD (reference sequence). The CDR3 is 15 amino acids. V lost 0 bases and J 0 bases, leaving 8 bases between the germline ends. The DNA read from the CDR3 is TGCACCTGCAGTGCAGATATGGGGTCAAACACA. Translating gives CTCSADMGSNT. In full, the CDR3 reads CTCSADMGSNTEVFF.

This clone was picked up a small number of times. Genes here carry mouse names. The read halts 4 residues ahead of the CDR3 end, with the missing end drawn from the germline J gene. The V call is TRBV19, the J call TRBJ1-2; TRBD1 is a possible D gene (5 bases). This CDR3 comprises 13 residues. Germline values: CDR1 FNHDT, CDR2 SITEND (reference sequence). CDR3 sequence: CASSIWWGVDYTF. CDR3 bases read: TGTGCCAGCAGTATATGGTGGGGGGTC.

At least ten counts were recorded for this clone. These gene names are mouse names. The CDR3 end lies 4 residues beyond the end of the read and is filled in from the germline J gene. V is TRBV13-3 and J is TRBJ2-1; the match to TRBD1 covers 11 bases. CDR1 is NNHDY, CDR2 SYVADS, per germline. The CDR3 totals 16 residues. The trim removed 0 bases at V and 6 bases at J, leaving 5 bases unmatched. CDR3 bases read: TGTGCCAGCAGTGATGGGACAGGGGGCGGGGGTGCT. Translated, it gives CASSDGTGGGGA. The CDR3 reads in full as CASSDGTGGGGAEQFF.

Only a few counts were recorded for this clone. Any gene name here is a mouse gene name. With the read ending 4 residues before the CDR3 end, the germline J gene is used to fill in that end. The V gene is TRBV13-3, the J gene TRBJ1-1; D might be TRBD1 (6 bases). This CDR3 is built from 14 residues. V was cut by 1 base and J by 4 bases, with 11 bases left in between. CDR1 and CDR2 (germline): NNHDY, SYVADS. The CDR3 DNA, read in part, is TGTGCCAGCAGTGATAACAGGGCGAGCACA. This translates into CASSDNRAST. The CDR3, in full, reads CASSDNRASTEVFF.

Of note for this clone: These gene names are mouse names. The CDR3 goes on 4 residues after the read ends, and that part is filled in from the germline J gene. This chain uses TRBV13-2 with TRBJ1-4, with 8 bases lining up with TRBD1. The J segment lost 3 bases and the V segment lost 5 bases, leaving 0 bases of the junction unmatched. Germline loops: CDR1 NNHNN, CDR2 SYGAGS (reference sequence). This CDR3 has 13 amino acids. CDR3 bases read: TGTGCCAGCGGGGGACAGGCCAACGAA. This translates into CASGGQANE. The full CDR3 protein is CASGGQANERLFF.

For this clone: Mouse germline and gene names are used. The read is 4 residues too short to cover the CDR3 end, so that end is filled in from the germline J gene. The rearrangement links TRBV19 to TRBJ2-5; D perhaps matches TRBD2 (6 bases). The germline V gene has CDR1 FNHDT and CDR2 SITEND (reference sequence). This CDR3 is built from 14 residues. The chain's CDR3 is CASSITPGEDTQYF. The sequenced CDR3 bases are TGTGCCAGCAGTATTACCCCTGGGGAAGAC. Looking up the rest from reference TRBV19 and TRBJ2-5 gives the full variable domain: GGIITQTPKFLIGQEGQKLTLKCQQNFNHDTMYWYRQDSGKGLRLIYYSITENDLQKGDLSEGYDASREKKSSFSLTVTSAQKNEMAVFLCASSITPGEDTQYFGPGTRLLVL.

This clone was counted a few times. The gene names here belong to mouse. The CDR3 protein is CASSRQGGAEQFF. Incomplete CDR3 DNA: TGTGCTAGCAGTAGACAGGGCGGAGCT. The chain joins TRBV17 to TRBJ2-1; tentative D call: TRBD1 (5 bases). The read gets to within 4 residues of the CDR3 end, and the germline J gene fills in the rest. Germline V gives CDR1 MNHDT, CDR2 YYDKIL. CDR3 length: 13 residues.

This clone was counted between two and nine times. Gene names are mouse gene names. The CDR3 end falls 4 residues outside the read, so it is completed with the germline J gene. The rearrangement joins TRBV13-3 to TRBJ1-1; D possibly corresponds to TRBD1 (6 bases). Trimming removed 5 bases from V and 3 bases from J, with 11 bases in between. The CDR3 has 13 amino acids. Germline CDR1 NNHDY, CDR2 SYVADS. This chain's CDR3 is CASSGQWDTEVFF. Partial CDR3 DNA: TGTGCCAGCAGCGGACAGTGGGACACA.

With regard to this clone: At one end the junction does not follow the germline gene, possibly because of a read error. The germline and genes are mouse ones. The observed sequence ends 4 residues before the CDR3 terminus, with the missing tail filled in from the germline J gene. The chain carries TRBV1 and TRBJ1-4; 9 nucleotides agree with TRBD1. CDR3 length equals 15 residues. The germline gives CDR1 NSQYPW, CDR2 LRSPGD (reference sequence). The CDR3 sequence: CTFSAQGAGNERLFF. CDR3 DNA, as far as it was read: TGCACCTTCAGTGCACAGGGGGCGGGGAACGAA.

To note about this clone: The genes are named according to mouse. The CDR3 goes on 4 residues after the read ends, and that part is filled in from the germline J gene. The V gene is TRBV13-1, the J gene TRBJ1-1, with 8 nucleotides matching TRBD1. CDR1 is NSHNY, CDR2 SYGAGN, per germline. The CDR3 runs to 16 residues. With V trimmed by 2 bases and J by 1 base, 7 bases remained unmatched. CDR3 residues: CASSDPGQELNTEVFF. The DNA read from the CDR3 is TGTGCCAGCAGTGACCCGGGACAGGAGCTAAACACA.

In its sample, this clone was seen a few times. Mouse gene names apply. The CDR3 extends 4 residues past the end of the read, so its final part is completed from the germline J gene. V usage is TRBV19 and J usage is TRBJ2-7; TRBD1 matches at 8 bases. Germline V CDR1 and CDR2: FNHDT, SITEND (reference sequence). Trimming at V came to 4 bases and at J to 0 bases, leaving 6 bases not matched to a gene. The CDR3 consists of 15 residues. CDR3 DNA, as far as it was read: TGTGCCAGCAGTCTTAGGGACAGGAGCTCCTAT. Translating it yields CASSLRDRSSY. The CDR3 reads in full as CASSLRDRSSYEQYF.

This clone turned up a few times. Mouse germline and gene names are used. The read ends 4 residues before the CDR3 terminus; that terminus is restored from the germline J gene. This chain connects TRBV1 to TRBJ2-7; weak D call: TRBD2 (7 bases). CDR3 length equals 14 residues. From germline, CDR1 is NSQYPW and CDR2 LRSPGD (reference sequence). CDR3 amino acids: CTCSAVGGGNEQYF. The DNA read from the CDR3 is TGCACCTGCAGTGCAGTGGGGGGCGGGAAT.

This clone has just a few counts. Genes and germline come from the mouse. Read data end 4 residues before the CDR3 end; the end is taken from the germline J gene. The chain employs TRBV29 and TRBJ2-5; 7 positions agree with TRBD1. The CDR3 has 13 amino acids. Germline CDR1 reads MSHET; CDR2 reads SYDVDS. The sequenced part of the CDR3 DNA is TGTGCTAGCAGTTTAGGGACAGAAGAC. Its translation is CASSLGTED. In full, the CDR3 reads CASSLGTEDTQYF.

Note on this clone: Gene labels here are mouse ones. The observed sequence ends 4 residues before the CDR3 terminus, with the missing tail filled in from the germline J gene. The chain uses TRBV13-2 and TRBJ2-5; TRBD2 aligns across 7 bases. CDR1 and CDR2 from the germline V gene are NNHNN and SYGAGS (reference sequence). This CDR3 is built from 15 residues. CDR3 region: CASGDAWLGEDTQYF. Partial CDR3 DNA: TGTGCCAGCGGTGATGCATGGCTGGGGGAAGAC.

Only a few counts were recorded for this clone. Mouse gene names apply. The DNA ends 4 residues before the CDR3 does, and the rest of the CDR3 is filled in from the germline J gene. This rearrangement joins TRBV13-3 to TRBJ1-4, with 8 bases fitting TRBD1. The CDR3 sequence is 15 residues long. The V gene's germline CDR1 is NNHDY and CDR2 SYVADS. The sequenced part of the CDR3 DNA is TGTGCCAGCAGTGAAGTCAGGGGGCGCACCGAA. Protein sequence: CASSEVRGRTE. The CDR3 reads in full as CASSEVRGRTERLFF.

Comment on this clone: The gene names here belong to mouse. CDR3: CASSEGGALAEQFF. Incomplete CDR3 DNA: TGTGCCAGCAGTGAGGGGGGGGCGCTTGCT. The genes are TRBV13-1 and TRBJ2-1; the match to TRBD2 covers 8 bases. The read ends 4 residues shy of where the CDR3 ends; the end is completed using the germline J gene. J gave up 6 bases and V 2 bases, and 4 bases lay outside the gene matches. The CDR3 covers 14 residues. Germline CDR1 is NSHNY and CDR2 is SYGAGN.

The table lists this clone with a few counts. Gene names are the mouse ones. The sequenced fragment ends 4 residues before the CDR3 boundary, so the rest is inferred from the germline J gene. The chain joins TRBV19 to TRBJ2-1; 9 bases map to TRBD1. J gave up 0 bases and V 4 bases, and 5 bases lay outside the gene matches. Germline V gives CDR1 FNHDT, CDR2 SITEND (reference sequence). This CDR3 is 16 amino acids long. The part of the CDR3 DNA that was read is TGTGCCAGCAGTCCCGGGACAGGGTTTAACTATGCT. Translated: CASSPGTGFNYA. The entire CDR3 reads CASSPGTGFNYAEQFF.